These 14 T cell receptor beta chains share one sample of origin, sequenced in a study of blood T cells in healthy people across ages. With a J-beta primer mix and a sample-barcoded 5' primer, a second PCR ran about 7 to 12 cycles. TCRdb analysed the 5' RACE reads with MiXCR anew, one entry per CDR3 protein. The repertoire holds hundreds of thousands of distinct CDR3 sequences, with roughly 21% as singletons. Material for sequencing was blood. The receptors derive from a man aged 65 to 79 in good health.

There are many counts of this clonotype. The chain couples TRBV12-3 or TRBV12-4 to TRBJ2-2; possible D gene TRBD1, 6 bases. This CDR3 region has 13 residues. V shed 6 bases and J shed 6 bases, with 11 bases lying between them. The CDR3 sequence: CASRETGPGELFF. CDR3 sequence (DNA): TGTGCCAGCAGGGAAACAGGGCCCGGGGAGCTGTTTTTT.

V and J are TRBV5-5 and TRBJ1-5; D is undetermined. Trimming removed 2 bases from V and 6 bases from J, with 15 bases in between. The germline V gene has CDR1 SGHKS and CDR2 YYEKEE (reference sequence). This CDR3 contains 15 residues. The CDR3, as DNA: TGTGCCAGCAGCTTCGGCTTACAAGACGGTCAGCCCCAGCATTTT. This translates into CASSFGLQDGQPQHF.

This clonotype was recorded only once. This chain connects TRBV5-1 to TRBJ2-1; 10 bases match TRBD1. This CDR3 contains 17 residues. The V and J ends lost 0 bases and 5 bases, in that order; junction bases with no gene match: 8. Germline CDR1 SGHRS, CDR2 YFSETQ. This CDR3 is CASSLALGDRGHNEQFF. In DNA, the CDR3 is TGCGCCAGCAGCTTGGCCCTCGGGGACAGGGGCCACAATGAGCAGTTCTTC.

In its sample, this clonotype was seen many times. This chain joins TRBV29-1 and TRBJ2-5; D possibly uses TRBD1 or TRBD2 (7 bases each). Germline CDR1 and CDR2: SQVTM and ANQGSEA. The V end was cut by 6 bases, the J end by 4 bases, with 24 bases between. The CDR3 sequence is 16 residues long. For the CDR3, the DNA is TGCAGCGTAGCAACAGGGGTTGCGGGGGCTTCAGAGACCCAGTACTTC. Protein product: CSVATGVAGASETQYF. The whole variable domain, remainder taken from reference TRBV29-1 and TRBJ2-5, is SAVISQKPSRDICQRGTSLTIQCQVDSQVTMMFWYRQQPGQSLTLIATANQGSEATYESGFVIDKFPISRPNLTFSTLTVSNMSPEDSSIYLCSVATGVAGASETQYFGPGTRLLVL.

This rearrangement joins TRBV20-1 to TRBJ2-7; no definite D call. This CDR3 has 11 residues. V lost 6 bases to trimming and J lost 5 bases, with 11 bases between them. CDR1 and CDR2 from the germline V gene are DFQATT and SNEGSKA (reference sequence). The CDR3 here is CSAVRSHEQYF. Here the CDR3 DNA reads TGCAGTGCCGTTCGGTCGCACGAGCAGTACTTC.

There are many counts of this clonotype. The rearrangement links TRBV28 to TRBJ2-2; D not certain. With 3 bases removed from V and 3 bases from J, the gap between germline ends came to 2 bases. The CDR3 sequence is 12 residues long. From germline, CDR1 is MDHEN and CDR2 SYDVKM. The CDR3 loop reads CASSFDTGELFF. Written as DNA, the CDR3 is TGTGCCAGCAGTTTTGACACCGGGGAGCTGTTTTTT.

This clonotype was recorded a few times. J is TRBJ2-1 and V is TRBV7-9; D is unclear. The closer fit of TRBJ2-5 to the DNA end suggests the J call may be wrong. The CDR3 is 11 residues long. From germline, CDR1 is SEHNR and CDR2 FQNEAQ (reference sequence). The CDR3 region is CATIVDETQYF. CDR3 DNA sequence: TGTGCCACCATAGTAGATGAGACCCAGTACTTC.

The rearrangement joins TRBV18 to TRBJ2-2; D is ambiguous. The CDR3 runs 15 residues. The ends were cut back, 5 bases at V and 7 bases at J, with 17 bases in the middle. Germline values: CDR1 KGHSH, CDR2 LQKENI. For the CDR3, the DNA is TGTGCCAGCTCATCTACGGATGGGCGTAACGGGGAGCTGTTTTTT. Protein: CASSSTDGRNGELFF.

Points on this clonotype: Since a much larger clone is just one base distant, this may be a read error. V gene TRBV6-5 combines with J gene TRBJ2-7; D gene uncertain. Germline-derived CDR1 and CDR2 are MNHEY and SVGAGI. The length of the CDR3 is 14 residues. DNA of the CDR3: TGTGCCAGCAGTTACCAATGGTCTGCCTACGGGCAGTACTTC. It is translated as CASSYQWSAYGQYF.

The CDR3 nucleotides are TGCAGCGTTGAAGGACTAGCGGGAGGCGAGCAGTACTTC. This encodes CSVEGLAGGEQYF. The V gene is TRBV29-1, the J gene TRBJ2-7, with 13 bases matching TRBD2. The V gene end was trimmed by 1 base and the J gene end by 6 bases; junction bases not matched to a gene: 0. Germline CDR1 is SQVTM and CDR2 is ANQGSEA. The CDR3 is 13 amino acids.

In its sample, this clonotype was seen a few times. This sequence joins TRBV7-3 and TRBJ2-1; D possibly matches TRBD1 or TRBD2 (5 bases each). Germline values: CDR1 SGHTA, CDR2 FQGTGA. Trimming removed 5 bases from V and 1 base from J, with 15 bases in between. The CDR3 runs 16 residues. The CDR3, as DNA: TGTGCCAGCAGCCAGAACCGGGACCTGTCCTACAATGAGCAGTTCTTC. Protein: CASSQNRDLSYNEQFF.

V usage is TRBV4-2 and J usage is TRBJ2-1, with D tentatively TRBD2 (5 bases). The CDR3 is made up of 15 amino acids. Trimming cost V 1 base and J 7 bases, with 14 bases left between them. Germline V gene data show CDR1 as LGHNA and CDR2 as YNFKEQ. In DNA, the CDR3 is TGTGCCAGCAGCCAAGTTGGCGGGCCGGGGAATGAGCAGTTCTTC. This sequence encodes CASSQVGGPGNEQFF.

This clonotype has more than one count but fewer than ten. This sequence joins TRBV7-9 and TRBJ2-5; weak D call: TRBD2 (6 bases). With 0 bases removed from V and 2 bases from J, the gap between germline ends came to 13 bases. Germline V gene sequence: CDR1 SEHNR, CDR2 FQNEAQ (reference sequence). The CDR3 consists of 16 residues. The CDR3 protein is CASSLARTGRQETQYF. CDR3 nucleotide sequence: TGTGCCAGCAGCTTAGCGCGTACGGGGAGGCAAGAGACCCAGTACTTC.

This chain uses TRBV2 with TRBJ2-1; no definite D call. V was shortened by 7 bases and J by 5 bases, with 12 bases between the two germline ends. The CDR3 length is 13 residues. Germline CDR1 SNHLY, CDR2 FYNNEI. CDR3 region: CASNLGINNEQFF. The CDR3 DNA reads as TGTGCCAGCAATTTGGGGATCAACAATGAGCAGTTCTTC.